Following are 22 T cell receptor beta chains from one sample sequenced in a study of neoadjuvant anti-PD-1 for oral cavity cancer. TCRdb's copy holds only in-frame clones and misses some; the assay was immunoSEQ multiplex PCR. Among about 15,000 clones listed, 65% to 80% were seen once. Sequences were derived from PBMCs, sampled before nivolumab (anti-PD-1) treatment. These receptors were collected from a person aged 35-79 years with oral cavity squamous cell carcinoma.

The V gene is TRBV30, the J gene TRBJ1-2; D is unresolved. The CDR3 is made up of 11 amino acids. CDR1 is GTSNPN, CDR2 SVGIG, per germline (reference sequence). With 3 bases removed from V and 6 bases from J, the gap between germline ends came to 8 bases. CDR3 region: CAWSRWDGYTF. The CDR3 nucleotides read TGTGCCTGGAGCAGGTGGGATGGCTACACCTTC.

CDR3 DNA: TGTGCCAGAAGCTTAAGGGGGGACAGGGGGCAGGAAAAGTCCTACGAGCAGTACTTC. Translated: CARSLRGDRGQEKSYEQYF. The chain couples TRBV7-5 to TRBJ2-7; TRBD1 is taken as the D call from the table, unchecked against the DNA. TRBV7-5 represents a pseudogene. The CDR3 is 19 amino acids.

This clone appeared a few times. J is TRBJ1-2 and V is TRBV5-1, with D maybe TRBD1 (6 bases). The germline gives CDR1 SGHRS, CDR2 YFSETQ. The V end was cut by 4 bases, the J end by 3 bases, with 16 bases between. The CDR3 extends over 15 amino acids. The chain's CDR3 is CASSVGGYTDYGYTF. The CDR3 DNA is TGCGCCAGCAGCGTTGGGGGCTATACTGACTATGGCTACACCTTC.

This clone was found a few times. The rearrangement joins TRBV4-1 to TRBJ2-7; 7 bases align to TRBD1. Germline trimming cut 3 bases from V and 6 bases from J; bases unmatched to any gene: 2. This CDR3 is built from 12 residues. The germline V gene encodes CDR1 MGHRA and CDR2 YSYEKL. The CDR3 DNA reads as TGCGCCAGCAGCCAGGGGGACAGCGAGCAGTACTTC. It encodes CASSQGDSEQYF.

The chain combines TRBV29-1 with TRBJ1-1, with D perhaps matching TRBD1 (5 bases). Trimming cost V 5 bases and J 6 bases, with 19 bases left between them. The CDR3 spans 14 residues. Per the germline V gene, CDR1 is SQVTM and CDR2 is ANQGSEA. For the CDR3, the DNA is TGCAGCGTTTGGACACCTCGTTTGGGGTCTGAAGCTTTCTTT. Protein sequence: CSVWTPRLGSEAFF.

CDR3 nucleotides: TGTGCCATCAGTGAGCAGGGCCGCTCGAACACCGGGGAGCTGTTTTTT. Translating gives CAISEQGRSNTGELFF. This chain uses TRBV10-3 with TRBJ2-2; the D gene is possibly TRBD1 (5 bases). The CDR3 has 16 amino acids. Looked up from germline, CDR1 is ENHRY and CDR2 is SYGVKD. The V gene lost 2 bases and the J gene lost 0 bases, with 10 bases spanning the gap.

This clone appeared a single time. The chain uses TRBV9 and TRBJ1-5, with D perhaps TRBD1 (5 bases). Trimming cost V 0 bases and J 3 bases, with 10 bases left between them. Germline lookup yields CDR1 SGDLS and CDR2 YYNGEE. CDR3 length: 15 amino acids. The CDR3: CASSVAAGPNQPQHF. The CDR3 bases are TGTGCCAGCAGCGTAGCGGCAGGGCCCAATCAGCCCCAGCATTTT.

There are a few counts of this clone. V is TRBV29-1 and J is TRBJ2-1, with D uncertain. The CDR3 spans 13 residues. Germline V gives CDR1 SQVTM, CDR2 ANQGSEA. Trimming shortened V by 4 bases and J by 9 bases, and 16 bases separated the two germline ends. CDR3 loop: CSVVGLNRFEQFF. The CDR3 DNA reads TGCAGCGTTGTCGGCCTAAATCGGTTTGAGCAGTTCTTC.

The chain uses TRBV30 and TRBJ1-5; D uncertain. Trimming pared 5 bases from V and 0 bases from J, leaving 11 bases between. Germline values: CDR1 GTSNPN, CDR2 SVGIG (reference sequence). The length of the CDR3 is 14 residues. The CDR3 spells CAWARTDSNQPQHF. CDR3 DNA sequence: TGTGCCTGGGCCCGCACAGATAGCAATCAGCCCCAGCATTTT.

The J gene is TRBJ1-4, the V gene TRBV5-6, with D possibly matching TRBD1 (5 bases). This CDR3 is built from 15 residues. Trimming took 0 bases from V and 8 from J, leaving 14 bases between them. Germline CDR1 is SGHDT and CDR2 is YYEEEE. CDR3 region: CASSLELGVGEKLFF. CDR3 DNA sequence: TGTGCCAGCAGCTTGGAATTGGGGGTCGGAGAAAAACTGTTTTTT.

The gene calls are TRBV12-5 and TRBJ1-1; no clear D. The CDR3 has 16 residues. CDR1 is LGHNT, CDR2 FRNRAP, per germline. Trimming removed 0 bases at V and 0 bases at J, with 11 bases between. CDR3 loop: CASGLVLGNMNTEAFF. The CDR3 nucleotides read TGTGCTAGTGGTTTGGTACTCGGGAACATGAACACTGAAGCTTTCTTT.

The rearrangement uses TRBV7-3 and TRBJ2-3, with D unresolved. Looked up from germline, CDR1 is SGHTA and CDR2 is FQGTGA. Trimming cost V 5 bases and J 1 base, with 7 bases left between them. This CDR3 spans 13 amino acids. The chain's CDR3 is CASSPWGTDTQYF. As DNA, the CDR3 is TGTGCCAGCAGCCCTTGGGGCACAGATACGCAGTATTTT.

The V call is TRBV19, the J call TRBJ1-2; D gene unclear. The CDR3 has 14 amino acids. V dropped 6 bases and J dropped 4 bases, with 15 bases sitting between them. Germline V CDR1 and CDR2: LNHDA, SQIVND (reference sequence). The chain's CDR3 is CASRSGVDFYGYTF. The CDR3, as DNA: TGTGCCAGTAGGAGTGGGGTCGATTTCTATGGCTACACCTTC.

The chain is built from TRBV7-6 and TRBJ2-7; 7 positions agree with TRBD2. V shed 5 bases, J shed 3 bases, and the junction held 16 bases outside the gene matches. The CDR3 covers 17 residues. Germline V gives CDR1 SGHVS, CDR2 FNYEAQ. For the CDR3, the DNA is TGTGCCAGCAGCCCCTCGGGGGGTCAGGCTGATTTCTACGAGCAGTACTTC. Its translation: CASSPSGGQADFYEQYF.

The rearrangement uses TRBV9 and TRBJ2-3; D not certain. Trimming removed 4 bases at V and 2 bases at J, with 17 bases between. Germline V lookup: CDR1 SGDLS, CDR2 YYNGEE. The CDR3 contains 16 residues. CDR3 nucleotide sequence: TGTGCCAGCAGCACGTGGTTCGGCCAGATCACAGATACGCAGTATTTT. It yields the protein CASSTWFGQITDTQYF.

This rearrangement joins TRBV27 to TRBJ1-5; TRBD1 agrees at 7 bases. The CDR3 is 14 residues long. Germline CDR1 MNHEY, CDR2 SMNVEV (reference sequence). V trimming: 5 bases; J trimming: 3 bases; junction bases outside the gene matches: 4. This CDR3 reads CASSLQGFNQPQHF. The CDR3 bases are TGTGCCAGCAGTCTACAGGGGTTCAATCAGCCCCAGCATTTT.

This clone was recorded only once. The chain employs TRBV7-3 and TRBJ1-1; TRBD1 is a possible D gene (6 bases). Looked up from germline, CDR1 is SGHTA and CDR2 is FQGTGA. CDR3 length equals 15 residues. Deletions cut 0 bases from V and 1 base from J, with 9 bases between. CDR3 bases: TGTGCCAGCAGCTTAACGGGGGCAAAGAACACTGAAGCTTTCTTT. The encoded protein is CASSLTGAKNTEAFF.

The rearrangement links TRBV13 to TRBJ1-1; TRBD1 is a possible D gene (5 bases). CDR3 length equals 14 residues. The V end was cut by 3 bases, the J end by 3 bases, with 11 bases between. Germline V gene sequence: CDR1 PRHDT, CDR2 FYEKMQ (reference sequence). DNA of the CDR3: TGTGCCAGCAGCTTTTCTGCAGGGTACACTGAAGCTTTCTTT. Amino acids: CASSFSAGYTEAFF.

The chain combines TRBV15 with TRBJ2-2; no clear D gene. Trimming took 2 bases from V and 5 from J, leaving 9 bases between them. CDR1 and CDR2 (germline): LNHNV, YYDKDF (reference sequence). The CDR3 runs to 14 residues. The CDR3 DNA sequence: TGTGCCACCAGCAGACCGGACGGAACCGGGGAGCTGTTTTTT. It is translated as CATSRPDGTGELFF.

A single count supports this clone. The chain combines TRBV2 with TRBJ1-6, with 7 bases aligning to TRBD1. The germline gives CDR1 SNHLY, CDR2 FYNNEI. This CDR3 is 14 amino acids long. V lost 11 bases and J lost 5; bases outside the gene matches: 9. CDR3 protein: CAGSRQGDNSPLHF. In nucleotides, the CDR3 is TGTGCCGGGTCAAGACAGGGTGATAATTCACCCCTCCACTTT.

The J gene is TRBJ1-1, the V gene TRBV7-8; 9 bases map to TRBD1. This CDR3 spans 15 amino acids. Trimming cost V 4 bases and J 6 bases; bases outside gene matches: 9. Per germline, CDR1 SGHVS and CDR2 FQNEAQ. Here the CDR3 DNA reads TGTGCCAGCAGCTCAAGTACAGGGGGCAGTTCTGAAGCTTTCTTT. As protein: CASSSSTGGSSEAFF.

J is TRBJ2-1 and V is TRBV20-1, with a tentative D call TRBD1 (5 bases). V lost 7 bases to trimming and J lost 6 bases, with 10 bases between them. The CDR3 is made up of 11 amino acids. Germline V lookup: CDR1 DFQATT, CDR2 SNEGSKA (reference sequence). CDR3 coding DNA: TGCAGTGGATATGGGGCCAATGAGCAGTTCTTC. Amino acid sequence: CSGYGANEQFF.